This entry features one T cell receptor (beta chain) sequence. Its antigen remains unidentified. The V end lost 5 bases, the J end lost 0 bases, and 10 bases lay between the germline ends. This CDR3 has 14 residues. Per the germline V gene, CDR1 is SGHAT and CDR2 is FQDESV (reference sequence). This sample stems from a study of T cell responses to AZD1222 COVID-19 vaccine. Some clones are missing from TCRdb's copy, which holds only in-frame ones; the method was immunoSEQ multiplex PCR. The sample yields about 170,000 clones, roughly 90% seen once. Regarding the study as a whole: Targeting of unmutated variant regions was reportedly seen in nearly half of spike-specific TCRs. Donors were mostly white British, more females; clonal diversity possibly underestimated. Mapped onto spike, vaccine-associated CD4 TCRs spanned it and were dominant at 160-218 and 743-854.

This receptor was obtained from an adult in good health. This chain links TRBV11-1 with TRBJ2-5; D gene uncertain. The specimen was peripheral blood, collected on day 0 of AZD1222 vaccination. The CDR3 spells CASSDKKNQETQYF. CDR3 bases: TGTGCCAGCAGCGATAAGAAGAACCAAGAGACCCAGTACTTC.